The source of this T cell receptor beta chain is a study of sequential checkpoint blockade in melanoma. For the study at large: Patients were randomized 1:1 to nivolumab-then-ipilimumab or ipilimumab-then-nivolumab first-line. Both treatment sequences were followed by maintenance nivolumab.

The CDR3 extends over 15 amino acids. Germline V gives CDR1 SQVTM, CDR2 ANQGSEA. V was pared by 3 bases and J by 3 bases, with 11 bases of the junction left unmatched. Profiling relied on immunoSEQ multiplex PCR, and the TCRdb table lists in-frame clones only, not all of them. The sample shows about 22,000 clones, around 86% of them seen only once. The sample's treatment: randomized to nivolumab then ipilimumab (arm A) or the reverse (arm B). DNA-damaging chemotherapy had not been given to any patient beforehand. The specimen was CD8+ T cells sorted from blood (inferred from file names), collected from a patient given nivolumab and ipilimumab in sequence. The J gene is TRBJ2-7, the V gene TRBV29-1, with 7 bases aligning to TRBD2. This clonotype was obtained from a human donor with melanoma. The chain's CDR3 is CSVEWRGGPDYEQYF. In DNA, the CDR3 is TGCAGCGTTGAGTGGCGGGGAGGGCCCGACTACGAGCAGTACTTC.